The source of this TCR beta chain is a study of post-analysis software for immune sequencing data. Study details: Patients with relapsing-remitting, secondary progressive and progressive-relapsing multiple sclerosis courses were all represented. General study results and limits: Controls had significantly higher normalized Chao1 diversity than multiple sclerosis patients. F measure showed strong co-clustering of same-batch samples. Relative to controls, patients had a few TRBV segments at higher frequency, with TRBV5-6, TRBV5-1 and TRBV20-1 among these.

From germline, CDR1 is SGHTA and CDR2 FQGNSA. This CDR3 contains 16 residues. The V end was cut by 6 bases, the J end by 4 bases, with 19 bases between. cDNA libraries for TCR beta contained unique molecular identifiers. TCRdb used MiXCR to reprocess the PCR reads, holding one entry per CDR3 protein. The sample contains hundreds of thousands of distinct CDR3 sequences, approximately 30% of which appear only once. Concerning this clonotype itself: Its antigen remains unidentified.

Material: blood. The sequence was obtained from a girl aged 10 to 17 with multiple sclerosis. This rearrangement joins TRBV7-2 to TRBJ1-3; maybe TRBD1 (5 bases). The CDR3: CASSSGFGGTGNTIYF. CDR3 nucleotides: TGTGCCAGCAGTTCGGGCTTCGGGGGAACCGGAAACACCATATATTTT.